This T cell receptor (beta chain) was identified during a study of blood T cell repertoires in COVID-19. Looking at the study overall: Material from acute and convalescent COVID-19 was sourced from the United States, Italy and Spain.

TCRdb keeps only in-frame clones here, not all; method: immunoSEQ multiplex PCR. Among 210,000 or so clones listed, roughly 85% were seen once. CDR3 length: 18 amino acids. Trimming took off 3 bases at V and 0 bases at J, with 15 bases between the two ends. The germline V gene has CDR1 MGHDK and CDR2 SYGVNS. Sequenced sample: peripheral blood. This clonotype originated in a man aged 45-60 years with COVID-19, enrolled during active disease. The chain combines TRBV25-1 with TRBJ1-6; tentative D call: TRBD1 (6 bases). CDR3 in amino acids: CASSDPGQPCSYNSPLHF. The CDR3 bases are TGTGCCAGCAGTGACCCCGGACAGCCATGCTCCTATAATTCACCCCTCCACTTT.